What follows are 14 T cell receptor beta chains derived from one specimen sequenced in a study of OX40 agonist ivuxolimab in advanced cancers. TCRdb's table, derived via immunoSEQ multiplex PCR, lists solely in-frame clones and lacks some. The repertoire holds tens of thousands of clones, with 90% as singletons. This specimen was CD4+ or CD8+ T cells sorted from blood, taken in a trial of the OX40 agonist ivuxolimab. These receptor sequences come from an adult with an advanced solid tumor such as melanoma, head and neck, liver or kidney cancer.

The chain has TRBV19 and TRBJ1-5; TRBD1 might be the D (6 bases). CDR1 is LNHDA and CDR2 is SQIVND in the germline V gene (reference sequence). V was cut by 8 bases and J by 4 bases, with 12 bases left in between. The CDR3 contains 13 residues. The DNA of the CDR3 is TGTGCCAGTGGGGACACCCAAAATCAGCCCCAGCATTTT. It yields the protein CASGDTQNQPQHF.

The CDR3 DNA reads TGTGCCAGCAGCCAAGGGAGCGGGGGATGGGGCACAGATACGCAGTATTTT. Protein sequence: CASSQGSGGWGTDTQYF. V and J are TRBV4-2 and TRBJ2-3; 8 bases map to TRBD2. Germline CDR1 is LGHNA and CDR2 is YNFKEQ. With V trimmed by 1 base and J by 1 base, 7 bases remained unmatched. The CDR3 sequence is 17 residues long.

The CDR3 sequence is CASSGSDGRTDTQYF. The CDR3, as DNA: TGTGCCAGCAGTGGCAGCGACGGCCGCACAGATACGCAGTATTTT. The chain is built from TRBV6-1 and TRBJ2-3; D is unclear. The CDR3 is 15 amino acids. The germline gives CDR1 MNHNS, CDR2 SASEGT. Between the trimmed V and J ends, which lost 4 bases and 1 base, there was a span of 12 bases.

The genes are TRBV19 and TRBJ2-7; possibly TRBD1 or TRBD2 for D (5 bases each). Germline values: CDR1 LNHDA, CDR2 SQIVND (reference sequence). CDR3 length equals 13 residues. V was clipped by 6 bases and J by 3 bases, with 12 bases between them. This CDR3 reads CASRSRDRYEQYF. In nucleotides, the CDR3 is TGTGCCAGTAGGTCCCGGGACCGCTACGAGCAGTACTTC.

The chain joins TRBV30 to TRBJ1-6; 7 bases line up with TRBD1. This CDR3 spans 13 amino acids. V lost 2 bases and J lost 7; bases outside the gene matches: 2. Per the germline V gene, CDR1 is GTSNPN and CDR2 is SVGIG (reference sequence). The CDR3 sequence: CAWSRDSNSPLHF. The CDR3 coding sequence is TGTGCCTGGAGTAGGGACAGCAATTCACCCCTCCACTTT.

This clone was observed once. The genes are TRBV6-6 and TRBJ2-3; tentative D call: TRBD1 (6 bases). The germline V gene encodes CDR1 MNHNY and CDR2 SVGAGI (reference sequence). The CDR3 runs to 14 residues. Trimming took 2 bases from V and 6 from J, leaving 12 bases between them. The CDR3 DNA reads TGTGCCAGCAGTTACGGGACACCGGACGATACGCAGTATTTT. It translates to CASSYGTPDDTQYF.

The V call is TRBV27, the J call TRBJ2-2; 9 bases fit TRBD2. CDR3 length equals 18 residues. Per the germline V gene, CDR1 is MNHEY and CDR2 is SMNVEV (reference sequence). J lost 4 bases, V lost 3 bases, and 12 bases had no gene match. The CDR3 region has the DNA TGTGCCAGCAGTTTGGGGTCGCTGGCGGGGGGGCCCACCGGGGAGCTGTTTTTT. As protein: CASSLGSLAGGPTGELFF.

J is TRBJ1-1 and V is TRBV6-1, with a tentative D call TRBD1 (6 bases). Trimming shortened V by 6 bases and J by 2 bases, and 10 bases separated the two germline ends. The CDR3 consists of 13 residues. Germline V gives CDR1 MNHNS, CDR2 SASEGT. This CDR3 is CASRTGQNTEAFF. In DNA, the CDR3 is TGTGCCAGCAGGACGGGACAAAACACTGAAGCTTTCTTT.

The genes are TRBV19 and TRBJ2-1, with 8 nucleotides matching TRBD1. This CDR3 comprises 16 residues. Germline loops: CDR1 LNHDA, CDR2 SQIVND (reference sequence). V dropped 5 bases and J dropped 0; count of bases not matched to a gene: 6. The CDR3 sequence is CASSPRTGSSYNEQFF. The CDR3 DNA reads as TGTGCCAGTAGTCCCAGGACAGGGAGCTCCTACAATGAGCAGTTCTTC.

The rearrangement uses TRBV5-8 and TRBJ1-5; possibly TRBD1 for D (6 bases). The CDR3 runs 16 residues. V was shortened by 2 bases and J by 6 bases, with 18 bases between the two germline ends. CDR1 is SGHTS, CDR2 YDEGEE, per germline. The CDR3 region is CASSFPLQGGRQPQHF. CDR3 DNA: TGTGCCAGCAGCTTTCCCTTACAGGGCGGGCGTCAGCCCCAGCATTTT.

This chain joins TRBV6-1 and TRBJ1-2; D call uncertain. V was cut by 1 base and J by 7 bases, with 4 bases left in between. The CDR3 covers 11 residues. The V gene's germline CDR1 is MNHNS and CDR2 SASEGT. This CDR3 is CASSEGGGYTF. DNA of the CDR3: TGTGCCAGCAGTGAAGGGGGTGGCTACACCTTC.

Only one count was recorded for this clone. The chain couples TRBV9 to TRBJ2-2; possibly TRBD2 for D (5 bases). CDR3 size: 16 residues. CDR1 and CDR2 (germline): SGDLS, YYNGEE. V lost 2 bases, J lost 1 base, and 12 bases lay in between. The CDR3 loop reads CASSVFPSGNTGELFF. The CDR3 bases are TGTGCCAGCAGCGTTTTTCCCAGCGGGAACACCGGGGAGCTGTTTTTT.

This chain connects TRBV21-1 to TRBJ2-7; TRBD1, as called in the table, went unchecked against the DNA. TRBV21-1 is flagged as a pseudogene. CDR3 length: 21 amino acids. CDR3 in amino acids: CASSKRGGRGKDRATIYEQYF. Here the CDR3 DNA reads TGTGCCAGCAGCAAAAGAGGGGGCCGGGGGAAGGACAGGGCGACAATTTACGAGCAGTACTTC.

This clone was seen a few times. The CDR3 sequence is CAWSVMVTGSEAFF. In DNA form, the CDR3 reads TGTGCCTGGAGTGTAATGGTAACAGGGAGTGAAGCTTTCTTT. This rearrangement joins TRBV30 to TRBJ1-1; D may be TRBD1 (6 bases). The CDR3 totals 14 residues. The germline CDR1 and CDR2 sequences are GTSNPN and SVGIG (reference sequence). Trimming removed 0 bases at V and 7 bases at J, with 15 bases between.